This paragraph reports one T cell receptor beta chain. What it recognizes is unknown. The same CDR3 can be traced to other DNA sequences in this sample. The CDR3 totals 15 residues. The germline CDR1 and CDR2 sequences are KGHSH and LQKENI. After removal of 6 bases from V and 4 bases from J, the junction contained 5 bases not matched to a gene. The sample comes from a study of graft-versus-host responses after intestinal transplantation. Study-level background: Multivisceral, liver-intestinal, or isolated intestinal transplants were given to recipients. Study-level points and caveats: Early post-transplant HvG declines showed an association with peak circulating GvH clone levels. High graft-versus-host to host-versus-graft clonal ratios were found in allografts of patients who had graft-donor T cell macrochimerism. GvH clones were found in recipient marrow; some appeared first in ileum or blood.

The protocol was immunoSEQ multiplex PCR, while the TCRdb copy is restricted to in-frame clones and leaves out a portion. The repertoire has approximately 100,000 clones, about 88% of them found once; the top ten carry about 1%. The clonotype comes from a human donor who received an intestinal transplant. The rearrangement joins TRBV18 to TRBJ2-1; 11 bases are a match to TRBD2. The sequencing used unstimulated CD4+ T cells sorted from spleen or lymph node cells, collected before intestinal transplant. CDR3 protein: CASSPGLAEYNEQFF. The CDR3 nucleotides are TGTGCCAGCTCCCCGGGACTAGCGGAGTACAATGAGCAGTTCTTC.